The 18 T cell receptor beta chains listed next were all sequenced from one sample in a study of T cells in tuberculosis (dated by TCRdb to 2016 to 2018). The library was produced with the immunoSEQ multiplex PCR assay. In its TCRdb copy, this immuneACCESS table keeps in-frame sequences only and misses some clones. Where compared with another copy, unresolved V genes explain less than half of these, and the others have no known cause. The sample records more than 30,000 clones, 85% to 95% of which are singletons. Together, the top ten hold about an eighth of the sample. Source material: PBMCs. These receptors originate from a donor between 10 and 35 years old with latent tuberculosis or without tuberculosis infection. Some clones in this sample may be carry-over from other donors' samples.

The rearrangement uses TRBV4-3 and TRBJ2-3, with 7 bases lining up with TRBD2. Germline trimming cut 0 bases from V and 4 bases from J; bases unmatched to any gene: 13. Germline values: CDR1 LGHNA, CDR2 YSLEER. The CDR3 is 18 amino acids. CDR3 DNA: TGCGCCAGCAGCCAAGAACCTAGGGCGGGGGATCAGTCAGATACGCAGTATTTT. As protein: CASSQEPRAGDQSDTQYF.

This chain joins TRBV11-2 and TRBJ1-2, with D maybe TRBD1 (5 bases). The CDR3 consists of 14 residues. The germline V gene encodes CDR1 SGHAT and CDR2 FQNNGV. V lost 3 bases to trimming and J lost 4 bases, with 12 bases between them. The CDR3 spells CASSLGGSGYGYTF. DNA of the CDR3: TGTGCCAGCAGCTTGGGGGGGAGCGGCTATGGCTACACCTTC.

The chain has TRBV30 and TRBJ2-7, with a weak D call TRBD1 (5 bases). Deletions cut 1 base from V and 3 bases from J, with 10 bases between. CDR1 is GTSNPN, CDR2 SVGIG, per germline (reference sequence). This CDR3 is 13 amino acids long. The CDR3 is CAWSAPQGYEQYV. DNA for the CDR3: TGTGCCTGGAGTGCCCCTCAGGGCTACGAGCAGTACGTC.

J is TRBJ2-7 and V is TRBV19, with a tentative D call TRBD1 (5 bases). Germline V CDR1 and CDR2: LNHDA, SQIVND (reference sequence). V was pared by 3 bases and J by 3 bases, with 15 bases between. The CDR3 runs to 15 residues. The CDR3 DNA follows: TGTGCCAGTAGTATTGGGGTTGGGGCAAACTACGAGCAGTACTTC. This encodes CASSIGVGANYEQYF.

The chain couples TRBV5-1 to TRBJ1-1, with D tentatively TRBD1 (5 bases). V lost 4 bases and J lost 4, with 11 bases in between. CDR1 and CDR2 (germline): SGHRS, YFSETQ. This CDR3 region has 13 residues. The CDR3 DNA is TGCGCCAGCAGCCGAACAGGAATCACTGAAGCTTTCTTT. Protein sequence: CASSRTGITEAFF.

The rearrangement links TRBV9 to TRBJ1-6, with a weak D call TRBD1 (5 bases). The CDR3 consists of 14 residues. The germline V gene has CDR1 SGDLS and CDR2 YYNGEE. V was trimmed by 8 bases and J by 8 bases, leaving 17 bases between them. In nucleotides, the CDR3 is TGTGCCAGTTTGTCAGGGTTTGGTTATTCACCCCTCCACTTT. This sequence encodes CASLSGFGYSPLHF.

The chain joins TRBV6-5 to TRBJ1-2; TRBD1 matches at 8 bases. CDR3 length: 14 residues. Germline-derived CDR1 and CDR2 are MNHEY and SVGAGI. The ends lost 5 bases at V and 7 bases at J; junction bases unmatched: 9. CDR3 sequence reads: CASSKRTGSAGYTF. In nucleotides, the CDR3 is TGTGCCAGCAGTAAGAGGACAGGGAGTGCTGGCTACACCTTC.

This clone has just a few counts. This CDR3 reads CASSLDRGQPQHF. The CDR3 bases are TGTGCCAGCAGTTTAGACAGGGGTCAGCCCCAGCATTTT. The V call is TRBV6-5, the J call TRBJ1-5, with 8 bases lining up with TRBD1. The germline gives CDR1 MNHEY, CDR2 SVGAGI. This CDR3 is 13 amino acids long. The J segment lost 6 bases and the V segment lost 4 bases, leaving 2 bases of the junction unmatched.

In its sample, this clone was seen once. V and J are TRBV10-2 and TRBJ2-1; TRBD2 matches 13 bases. The germline CDR1 and CDR2 sequences are WSHSY and SAAADI. J gave up 5 bases and V 10 bases, and 5 bases lay outside the gene matches. The CDR3 contains 14 residues. CDR3 sequence reads: CATRTSGGDNEQFF. As DNA, the CDR3 is TGCGCCACCCGCACTAGCGGGGGGGACAATGAGCAGTTCTTC.

This rearrangement joins TRBV5-1 to TRBJ1-2; TRBD1 matches at 8 bases. Unmatched junction bases numbered 9, after V lost 0 bases and J lost 5 bases. Germline CDR1 is SGHRS and CDR2 is YFSETQ. The CDR3 is made up of 16 amino acids. The CDR3, as DNA: TGCGCCAGCAGCTTGGGAGCCGGGACAGGAGGGTATGGCTACACCTTC. Its translation is CASSLGAGTGGYGYTF.

This clone was picked up one time. The J gene is TRBJ2-1, the V gene TRBV27; tentative D call: TRBD2 (6 bases). In germline, CDR1 is MNHEY, CDR2 SMNVEV (reference sequence). V was pared by 3 bases and J by 0 bases, with 15 bases between. The CDR3 length is 17 residues. CDR3 amino acids: CASSLLGLLSSYNEQFF. In DNA form, the CDR3 reads TGTGCCAGCAGTTTGCTGGGACTCCTAAGCTCCTACAATGAGCAGTTCTTC.

In its sample, this clone was seen a few times. CDR3 sequence (DNA): TGTGCCAGTAGTTCCCCCGTGATGGAGCAAGAGACCCAGTACTTC. The encoded protein is CASSSPVMEQETQYF. The chain recombines TRBV5-4 with TRBJ2-5, with D unclear. This CDR3 is 15 amino acids long. Germline V CDR1 and CDR2: SGHNT, YYREEE (reference sequence). Trimming cost V 8 bases and J 2 bases, with 19 bases left between them.

V gene TRBV7-2 combines with J gene TRBJ1-1; TRBD1 is a possible D gene (5 bases). This CDR3 spans 16 amino acids. Trimming took off 2 bases at V and 3 bases at J, with 16 bases between the two ends. The V gene's germline CDR1 is SGHTA and CDR2 FQGNSA. The CDR3 is CASSLRPGLTDTEAFF. The CDR3 DNA sequence: TGTGCCAGCAGCTTACGGCCAGGGCTCACGGACACTGAAGCTTTCTTT.

V usage is TRBV5-8 and J usage is TRBJ2-5; TRBD1 might be the D (6 bases). Trimming took off 4 bases at V and 5 bases at J, with 12 bases between the two ends. CDR3 size: 13 residues. Germline V gene sequence: CDR1 SGHTS, CDR2 YDEGEE. CDR3 residues: CASSTDRWETQYF. The CDR3 nucleotides are TGTGCCAGCAGCACCGACAGGTGGGAGACCCAGTACTTC.

V usage is TRBV11-2 and J usage is TRBJ1-4, with TRBD1 matching over 7 bases. Germline lookup yields CDR1 SGHAT and CDR2 FQNNGV. CDR3 length: 16 amino acids. V dropped 6 bases and J dropped 8; count of bases not matched to a gene: 15. The CDR3 DNA reads as TGTGCCAGCAGTCGAGGCTACAGGGGAATTAGGGAAAAACTGTTTTTT. This sequence encodes CASSRGYRGIREKLFF.

The rearrangement uses TRBV12-5 and TRBJ2-2, with D unresolved. Germline loops: CDR1 LGHNT, CDR2 FRNRAP. The CDR3 consists of 16 residues. V lost 0 bases and J lost 2, with 10 bases in between. CDR3 DNA: TGTGCTAGTGGTTTGGTGGGCAGCCTTAACACCGGGGAGCTGTTTTTT. It specifies CASGLVGSLNTGELFF.

The CDR3 loop reads CASRPGQGNTGELFF. For the CDR3, the DNA is TGTGCCAGCAGACCGGGACAGGGAAACACCGGGGAGCTGTTTTTT. This chain uses TRBV2 with TRBJ2-2; TRBD1 matches at 9 bases. V was clipped by 6 bases and J by 2 bases; unmatched bases: 4. This CDR3 contains 15 residues. The germline CDR1 and CDR2 sequences are SNHLY and FYNNEI. The full variable domain, completed using reference TRBV2 and TRBJ2-2, is EPEVTQTPSHQVTQMGQEVILRCVPISNHLYFYWYRQILGQKVEFLVSFYNNEISEKSEIFDDQFSVERPDGSNFTLKIRSTKLEDSAMYFCASRPGQGNTGELFFGEGSRLTVL.

This chain links TRBV4-3 with TRBJ1-3, with 9 bases aligning to TRBD1. Germline V lookup: CDR1 LGHNA, CDR2 YSLEER. The junction had 4 bases not matched to a gene; V was cut back by 1 base and J by 3 bases. The CDR3 totals 16 residues. The CDR3 region has the DNA TGCGCCAGCAGCCAAGTCAACAGGGGGCTTGGAAACACCATATATTTT. This encodes CASSQVNRGLGNTIYF.